One and the same sample provided the 25 T cell receptor beta chains below, sequenced in a study of T-cell memory formation after mild COVID-19. TCRdb itself ran the 5' RACE reads through MiXCR, one entry per CDR3 protein. The table shows about 270,000 distinct CDR3 sequences, with roughly 17% occurring only once. The material sequenced was PBMCs or a T cell subset sorted from them (not recorded which). These receptors all stem from a man younger than 35 who had mild COVID-19 (a few samples of this study predate the infection). Cell type and time point are not known.

This clonotype has more than one count but fewer than ten. The chain couples TRBV29-1 to TRBJ2-2; no reliable D call. Looked up from germline, CDR1 is SQVTM and CDR2 is ANQGSEA. The CDR3 runs 14 residues. Trimming pared 3 bases from V and 0 bases from J, leaving 8 bases between. The CDR3 spells CSVDGRTNTGELFF. The CDR3 DNA follows: TGCAGCGTTGATGGGCGGACGAACACCGGGGAGCTGTTTTTT.

This clonotype was detected many times. The chain has TRBV4-3 and TRBJ2-3; no firm D call. CDR3 length: 13 amino acids. CDR1 and CDR2 (germline): LGHNA, YSLEER. Trimming removed 4 bases at V and 6 bases at J, with 11 bases between. The CDR3 loop is CASSLAGGDTQYF. The CDR3 DNA reads TGCGCCAGCAGCCTCGCAGGTGGGGATACGCAGTATTTT.

The sample holds a few counts of this clonotype. This chain connects TRBV6-1 to TRBJ1-1; D not resolved. CDR3 length equals 13 residues. V was shortened by 6 bases and J by 3 bases, with 11 bases between the two germline ends. The germline gives CDR1 MNHNS, CDR2 SASEGT. Here the CDR3 reads CASSRGADTEAFF. The CDR3 nucleotides read TGTGCCAGCAGCCGGGGAGCGGACACTGAAGCTTTCTTT.

The rearrangement links TRBV5-1 to TRBJ2-4; D may match TRBD1 or TRBD2 (5 bases each). The V gene lost 0 bases and the J gene lost 6 bases, with 10 bases spanning the gap. Germline-derived CDR1 and CDR2 are SGHRS and YFSETQ. CDR3 length: 14 amino acids. The CDR3 protein is CASSLVPGTNIQYF. In nucleotides, the CDR3 is TGCGCCAGCAGCTTGGTACCAGGGACAAACATTCAGTACTTC.

This clonotype was counted between two and nine times. The rearrangement joins TRBV12-3 or TRBV12-4 to TRBJ1-1; D is unclear. The CDR3 loop spans 10 amino acids. Trimming stripped 8 bases from V and 9 bases from J, with 10 bases between. This CDR3 reads CASGSPKAFF. For the CDR3, the DNA is TGTGCCAGCGGCTCGCCTAAAGCTTTCTTT.

This clonotype turned up a few times. This chain connects TRBV30 to TRBJ2-1; D is undetermined. Germline V gene sequence: CDR1 GTSNPN, CDR2 SVGIG (reference sequence). This CDR3 spans 12 amino acids. V lost 0 bases, J lost 12 bases, and 12 bases lay in between. CDR3 region: CAWSVGLSGQFF. CDR3 in DNA: TGTGCCTGGAGTGTAGGTTTGTCCGGGCAGTTCTTC.

V usage is TRBV7-2 and J usage is TRBJ1-2, with D tentatively TRBD1 (5 bases). The length of the CDR3 is 16 residues. Germline values: CDR1 SGHTA, CDR2 FQGNSA. V was clipped by 5 bases and J by 8 bases, with 24 bases between them. Written as DNA, the CDR3 is TGTGCCAGCAGCGCCACCTCCAATCAGGGTCGGAACGGCTACACCTTC. Protein product: CASSATSNQGRNGYTF.

The CDR3: CASSFLASRAEQFF. In nucleotides, the CDR3 is TGTGCCAGCAGCTTTCTAGCGTCTCGGGCTGAGCAGTTCTTC. This rearrangement joins TRBV7-9 to TRBJ2-1; D may be TRBD2 (6 bases). V lost 3 bases to trimming and J lost 9 bases, with 15 bases between them. Germline CDR1 reads SEHNR; CDR2 reads FQNEAQ (reference sequence). This CDR3 is built from 14 residues. The whole variable domain, remainder taken from reference TRBV7-9 and TRBJ2-1, is DTGVSQNPRHKITKRGQNVTFRCDPISEHNRLYWYRQTLGQGPEFLTYFQNEAQLEKSRLLSDRFSAERPKGSFSTLEIQRTEQGDSAMYLCASSFLASRAEQFFGPGTRLTVL.

This clonotype was seen only a few times. The chain is built from TRBV3-1 and TRBJ2-5; D is possibly TRBD1 or TRBD2 (5 bases each). The V end was cut by 4 bases, the J end by 7 bases, with 16 bases between. This CDR3 is 14 amino acids long. Germline V lookup: CDR1 LGHDT, CDR2 YNNKEL (reference sequence). CDR3: CASSPSGPRGTQYF. The CDR3 DNA reads TGTGCCAGCAGCCCCTCGGGACCCCGGGGGACCCAGTACTTC.

The chain has TRBV6-1 and TRBJ2-5; D possibly uses TRBD1 or TRBD2 (5 bases each). The CDR3 sequence is 15 residues long. The V gene lost 7 bases and the J gene lost 5 bases, with 20 bases spanning the gap. Germline values: CDR1 MNHNS, CDR2 SASEGT. CDR3 loop: CASTLMSGRTETQYF. CDR3 coding DNA: TGTGCCAGCACACTTATGTCGGGGCGCACGGAGACCCAGTACTTC.

This chain joins TRBV18 and TRBJ2-7; D is undetermined. V shed 3 bases and J shed 0 bases, with 15 bases lying between them. The germline V gene has CDR1 KGHSH and CDR2 LQKENI. CDR3 length: 16 residues. CDR3 protein: CASSPEGRRSSYEQYF. The CDR3, as DNA: TGTGCCAGCTCACCGGAAGGGCGTAGGAGCTCCTACGAGCAGTACTTC.

This clonotype has more than one count but fewer than ten. The CDR3 protein is CASSLRQATNQPQHF. As DNA, the CDR3 is TGTGCCAGCAGCCTCCGACAGGCGACGAATCAGCCCCAGCATTTT. The rearrangement links TRBV7-2 to TRBJ1-5, with D tentatively TRBD1 (6 bases). The germline V gene has CDR1 SGHTA and CDR2 FQGNSA. Trimming removed 5 bases at V and 4 bases at J, with 15 bases between. There are 15 residues in the CDR3.

This clonotype was seen a few times. The chain has TRBV5-5 and TRBJ2-3, with TRBD1 matching 12 bases. The length of the CDR3 is 14 residues. J was trimmed by 4 bases and V by 4 bases; bases with no gene match: 1. Germline V lookup: CDR1 SGHKS, CDR2 YYEKEE (reference sequence). CDR3 nucleotide sequence: TGTGCCAGCAGCGGGACAGGGGGCCCAGATACGCAGTATTTT. This codes for CASSGTGGPDTQYF.

This clonotype was observed at least ten times. The junction departs from germline at one end; a sequencing error may be responsible. The gene calls are TRBV5-1 and TRBJ1-5; D is undetermined. The CDR3 has 14 residues. The V gene's germline CDR1 is SGHRS and CDR2 YFSETQ. The CDR3 DNA follows: TGTGCCAGCAGCTTATCCGGGTTCAATCAGCCCCAGCATTTT. It codes for CASSLSGFNQPQHF.

V gene TRBV29-1 combines with J gene TRBJ2-2; 8 bases align to TRBD1. With V trimmed by 6 bases and J by 3 bases, 6 bases remained unmatched. This CDR3 contains 14 residues. Germline CDR1 SQVTM, CDR2 ANQGSEA. The CDR3 sequence is CSVDRGMDTGELFF. In DNA form, the CDR3 reads TGCAGCGTCGACAGGGGAATGGACACCGGGGAGCTGTTTTTT.

The chain combines TRBV5-1 with TRBJ2-2, with 7 positions matching TRBD1. V was clipped by 0 bases and J by 3 bases; unmatched bases: 8. CDR1 is SGHRS and CDR2 is YFSETQ in the germline V gene. This CDR3 is built from 17 residues. The CDR3 DNA reads TGCGCCAGCAGCTTGGCCGGCTGGGACAGAGACACCGGGGAGCTGTTTTTT. It yields the protein CASSLAGWDRDTGELFF.

This chain connects TRBV6-2 or TRBV6-3 to TRBJ2-2; possible D gene TRBD2, 6 bases. The CDR3 has 13 residues. Trimming stripped 11 bases from V and 2 bases from J, with 12 bases between. The germline V gene has CDR1 MNHEY and CDR2 SVGEGT. DNA of the CDR3: TGTGCCTGCCGGGACTCCAACACCGGGGAGCTGTTTTTT. As protein: CACRDSNTGELFF.

This clonotype was counted only a few times. The chain is built from TRBV5-1 and TRBJ2-7; D unresolved. The CDR3 length is 14 residues. V was cut by 2 bases and J by 1 base, with 10 bases left in between. The germline gives CDR1 SGHRS, CDR2 YFSETQ. The chain's CDR3 is CASSLSGPSYEQYF. Written as DNA, the CDR3 is TGCGCCAGCAGCTTAAGTGGGCCGTCCTACGAGCAGTACTTC.

This clonotype has just a few counts. This chain links TRBV7-9 with TRBJ1-5; D unresolved. Germline V gene data show CDR1 as SEHNR and CDR2 as FQNEAQ (reference sequence). The V end was cut by 1 base, the J end by 8 bases, with 12 bases between. The CDR3 runs to 14 residues. The CDR3 is CASSLDTSAEPQHF. The CDR3 DNA follows: TGTGCCAGCAGCTTAGATACCTCAGCGGAGCCCCAGCATTTT.

This clonotype was seen a handful of times. J is TRBJ1-1 and V is TRBV7-3; TRBD1 is a possible D gene (5 bases). Trimming removed 5 bases at V and 6 bases at J, with 16 bases between. Germline CDR1 is SGHTA and CDR2 is FQGTGA. CDR3 length: 14 residues. The CDR3 region has the DNA TGTGCCAGCAGCGCCCTGAGGGGTTCGGCTGAAGCTTTCTTT. This encodes CASSALRGSAEAFF.

This clonotype has more than one count but fewer than ten. CDR3 DNA: TGTGCCAGCAGCTTAGGAGCACGGGAAAAACTGTTTTTT. Amino acid sequence: CASSLGAREKLFF. The chain links TRBV7-7 to TRBJ1-4; D is uncertain. The CDR3 spans 13 residues. V shed 1 base and J shed 8 bases, with 8 bases lying between them. Germline V gene lookup returns CDR1 SSHAT and CDR2 FNYEAQ (reference sequence).

V is TRBV10-3 and J is TRBJ2-5; the D is unclear. The germline V and J ends were trimmed by 4 bases and 1 base, with 4 bases remaining between them. The CDR3 has 12 amino acids. Germline lookup yields CDR1 ENHRY and CDR2 SYGVKD. The CDR3 region has the DNA TGTGCCATCAGTGGCAGCCAAGAGACCCAGTACTTC. This codes for CAISGSQETQYF.

This clonotype was seen only a few times. The chain has TRBV2 and TRBJ1-3; no clear D. V was pared by 4 bases and J by 0 bases, with 22 bases between. Germline V gene lookup returns CDR1 SNHLY and CDR2 FYNNEI. The CDR3 runs to 19 residues. CDR3 nucleotide sequence: TGTGCCAGCAGTGTAATTGTGGGCAGATATACGAACTCTGGAAACACCATATATTTT. Residues: CASSVIVGRYTNSGNTIYF.

This chain uses TRBV29-1 with TRBJ2-1; 9 nucleotides align to TRBD1. Germline values: CDR1 SQVTM, CDR2 ANQGSEA. The trim removed 6 bases at V and 9 bases at J, leaving 9 bases unmatched. The CDR3 sequence is 13 residues long. CDR3 residues: CSVGQGITVEQFF. In DNA, the CDR3 is TGCAGCGTAGGACAGGGGATTACCGTTGAGCAGTTCTTC.

This clonotype has only a few counts. DNA of the CDR3: TGTGCCAGCAGCTGGACAGACCTCTTCTATGGCTACACCTTC. Translated: CASSWTDLFYGYTF. This chain uses TRBV5-5 with TRBJ1-2, with D possibly being TRBD1 (6 bases). Germline V gene data show CDR1 as SGHKS and CDR2 as YYEKEE (reference sequence). The length of the CDR3 is 14 residues. The V end was cut by 3 bases, the J end by 4 bases, with 13 bases between. Combining the CDR3 with reference TRBV5-5 and TRBJ1-2 gives the whole variable domain DAGVTQSPTHLIKTRGQQVTLRCSPISGHKSVSWYQQVLGQGPQFIFQYYEKEERGRGNFPDRFSARQFPNYSSELNVNALLLGDSALYLCASSWTDLFYGYTFGSGTRLTVV.